This entry lists 17 T cell receptor beta chains sequenced from one sample in a study of identical twins. TCRdb reprocessed the 5' RACE reads with MiXCR, giving one entry per CDR3 protein. Among some 240,000 distinct CDR3 sequences, around 8.8% were seen once, and the ten largest hold about 3%. The same data also went into a second study, on yellow fever vaccine responses in identical twins.

The sequenced sample consisted of CD8+ T cells sorted from blood. The receptor source for this set is a woman under 30 in good health.

The chain employs TRBV7-9 and TRBJ2-5, with D perhaps TRBD2 (6 bases). V dropped 3 bases and J dropped 7 bases, with 24 bases sitting between them. CDR3 length: 17 residues. CDR1 and CDR2 from the germline V gene are SEHNR and FQNEAQ (reference sequence). The DNA for the CDR3 is TGTGCCAGCAGCTTTGAGTATCGCTTCGGGAGCAATGGGACCCAGTACTTC. As protein: CASSFEYRFGSNGTQYF. Full variable domain (missing parts from reference TRBV7-9 and TRBJ2-5): DTGVSQNPRHKITKRGQNVTFRCDPISEHNRLYWYRQTLGQGPEFLTYFQNEAQLEKSRLLSDRFSAERPKGSFSTLEIQRTEQGDSAMYLCASSFEYRFGSNGTQYFGPGTRLLVL.

This chain uses TRBV11-3 with TRBJ2-1, with D possibly called TRBD1 or TRBD2 (5 bases each). From germline, CDR1 is SGHNT and CDR2 YENEEA. The CDR3 is made up of 14 amino acids. V lost 5 bases, J lost 10 bases, and 18 bases lay in between. CDR3 amino acids: CASSPQRSGTEQFF. The CDR3 DNA reads TGTGCCAGCAGCCCCCAACGATCAGGGACCGAGCAGTTCTTC. The complete variable domain, with remaining parts taken from reference TRBV11-3 and TRBJ2-1, reads EAGVVQSPRYKIIEKKQPVAFWCNPISGHNTLYWYLQNLGQGPELLIRYENEEAVDDSQLPKDRFSAERLKGVDSTLKIQPAELGDSAVYLCASSPQRSGTEQFFGPGTRLTVL.

This clonotype was counted a few times. The genes are TRBV9 and TRBJ2-3; D is perhaps TRBD1 (6 bases). Looked up from germline, CDR1 is SGDLS and CDR2 is YYNGEE. Trimming removed 0 bases from V and 2 bases from J, with 13 bases in between. The CDR3 is 16 amino acids. The CDR3 loop reads CASSVEPGVFTDTQYF. In DNA, the CDR3 is TGTGCCAGCAGCGTAGAGCCAGGGGTTTTCACAGATACGCAGTATTTT.

Ten or more counts support this clonotype. The chain links TRBV6-2 or TRBV6-3 to TRBJ2-1; 14 bases are a match to TRBD2. CDR3 length: 15 residues. In germline, CDR1 is MNHEY, CDR2 SVGEGT. J was trimmed by 8 bases and V by 6 bases; bases with no gene match: 6. The CDR3: CASSPGTSGSDEQFF. The DNA of the CDR3 is TGTGCCAGCAGCCCCGGGACTAGCGGGAGTGATGAGCAGTTCTTC.

The CDR3 nucleotides read TGCAGCGCTATACAGGGTACTGAAGCTTTCTTT. Translated, it gives CSAIQGTEAFF. This chain links TRBV29-1 with TRBJ1-1, with D perhaps matching TRBD1 (6 bases). Trimming removed 7 bases at V and 5 bases at J, with 11 bases between. The CDR3 totals 11 residues. Germline assignment: CDR1 SQVTM and CDR2 ANQGSEA.

This chain links TRBV29-1 with TRBJ2-1; TRBD2 is a possible D gene (5 bases). The CDR3 contains 16 residues. Trimming shortened V by 3 bases and J by 7 bases, and 22 bases separated the two germline ends. Germline loops: CDR1 SQVTM, CDR2 ANQGSEA. CDR3 nucleotides: TGCAGCGTTGATTGGGGAGTTAGAGGAGCCTCGAATGAGCAGTTCTTC. Translated: CSVDWGVRGASNEQFF.

Ten or more counts support this clonotype. V usage is TRBV29-1 and J usage is TRBJ2-4; D is possibly TRBD2 (5 bases). The CDR3 covers 12 residues. V lost 5 bases to trimming and J lost 5 bases, with 10 bases between them. Germline V gives CDR1 SQVTM, CDR2 ANQGSEA. The CDR3 sequence: CSVIPAENIQYF. The CDR3 coding sequence is TGCAGCGTTATTCCAGCGGAAAACATTCAGTACTTC.

The V call is TRBV7-9, the J call TRBJ2-5; no clear D gene. The length of the CDR3 is 14 residues. V lost 5 bases and J lost 4, with 14 bases in between. The germline CDR1 and CDR2 sequences are SEHNR and FQNEAQ (reference sequence). CDR3 residues: CASSNSEFRETQYF. The CDR3 bases are TGTGCCAGCAGCAACAGTGAATTCAGAGAGACCCAGTACTTC. Full variable domain (rest looked up from reference TRBV7-9 and TRBJ2-5): DTGVSQNPRHKITKRGQNVTFRCDPISEHNRLYWYRQTLGQGPEFLTYFQNEAQLEKSRLLSDRFSAERPKGSFSTLEIQRTEQGDSAMYLCASSNSEFRETQYFGPGTRLLVL.

The V call is TRBV6-5, the J call TRBJ2-3, with 11 bases identical to TRBD2. CDR1 and CDR2 (germline): MNHEY, SVGAGI. J was trimmed by 2 bases and V by 4 bases; bases with no gene match: 8. CDR3 size: 17 residues. The CDR3, as DNA: TGTGCCAGCAGTTCGAAGGCTAGCGGGAGGTTCACAGATACGCAGTATTTT. Translation gives CASSSKASGRFTDTQYF.

This chain connects TRBV5-1 to TRBJ2-3, with 7 bases aligning to TRBD1. The CDR3 covers 16 residues. The germline CDR1 and CDR2 sequences are SGHRS and YFSETQ. The V segment lost 4 bases and the J segment 6 bases; nucleotides outside the gene matches: 14. The CDR3 loop is CASSETGQRYLDTQYF. DNA of the CDR3: TGCGCCAGCAGCGAAACGGGACAGCGGTACCTGGATACGCAGTATTTT. The full variable domain, rest sourced from reference TRBV5-1 and TRBJ2-3, is KAGVTQTPRYLIKTRGQQVTLSCSPISGHRSVSWYQQTPGQGLQFLFEYFSETQRNKGNFPGRFSGRQFSNSRSEMNVSTLELGDSALYLCASSETGQRYLDTQYFGPGTRLTVL.

This clonotype turned up a few times. The chain employs TRBV10-3 and TRBJ1-1; TRBD1 is a possible D gene (6 bases). V gave up 5 bases and J gave up 8 bases, with 15 bases separating them. Germline CDR1 and CDR2: ENHRY and SYGVKD. CDR3 length: 13 amino acids. This chain's CDR3 is CAISHPGQLEAFF. CDR3 sequence (DNA): TGTGCCATCAGTCACCCTGGACAGTTGGAAGCTTTCTTT.

This clonotype has more than one count but fewer than ten. V and J are TRBV6-4 and TRBJ2-2; D ambiguous. V was pared by 6 bases and J by 1 base, with 6 bases between. Germline loops: CDR1 MRHNA, CDR2 SNTAGT. This CDR3 region has 13 residues. CDR3 in amino acids: CASSKGNTGELFF. The CDR3 DNA sequence: TGTGCCAGCAGCAAAGGGAACACCGGGGAGCTGTTTTTT.

This clonotype was detected a few times. V usage is TRBV2 and J usage is TRBJ1-1, with 8 bases matching TRBD1. Germline V lookup: CDR1 SNHLY, CDR2 FYNNEI. The CDR3 is 15 residues long. Trimming took 0 bases from V and 7 from J; bases not matched to a gene: 7. The CDR3 region is CASSEATGAGYEAFF. As DNA, the CDR3 is TGTGCCAGCAGTGAAGCGACAGGGGCTGGCTATGAAGCTTTCTTT.

The sample holds a few counts of this clonotype. This sequence joins TRBV27 and TRBJ2-7, with a weak D call TRBD2 (6 bases). The CDR3 is 15 residues long. V was pared by 1 base and J by 0 bases, with 10 bases between. The germline gives CDR1 MNHEY, CDR2 SMNVEV (reference sequence). The CDR3 loop is CASSLFSDYSYEQYF. CDR3 nucleotide sequence: TGTGCCAGCAGTTTATTTTCGGACTACTCCTACGAGCAGTACTTC.

There are a few counts of this clonotype. The gene calls are TRBV27 and TRBJ2-1, with TRBD1 as a possible D gene (6 bases). Germline loops: CDR1 MNHEY, CDR2 SMNVEV (reference sequence). CDR3 size: 13 residues. The ends were cut back, 5 bases at V and 8 bases at J, with 13 bases in the middle. CDR3 protein: CASSVSGVDEQFF. CDR3 DNA: TGTGCCAGCAGTGTCTCAGGGGTGGATGAGCAGTTCTTC.

This clonotype was detected a few times. The chain is built from TRBV27 and TRBJ2-7; the match to TRBD1 covers 8 bases. Per the germline V gene, CDR1 is MNHEY and CDR2 is SMNVEV (reference sequence). The CDR3 is 15 residues long. V trimming: 5 bases; J trimming: 3 bases; junction bases outside the gene matches: 9. The CDR3 loop is CASSLRAGTGYEQYF. Here the CDR3 DNA reads TGTGCCAGCAGTCTCCGAGCCGGGACAGGCTACGAGCAGTACTTC.

This clonotype was recorded only once. The genes are TRBV18 and TRBJ2-6; D gene uncertain. The CDR3 has 16 amino acids. The V and J ends lost 4 bases and 0 bases respectively, with 10 bases between them. Germline CDR1 is KGHSH and CDR2 is LQKENI. The CDR3 loop is CASSLQSPSGANVLTF. The CDR3, as DNA: TGTGCCAGCTCACTCCAAAGCCCCTCTGGGGCCAACGTCCTGACTTTC.